The 16 T cell receptor beta chains reported below all come from one sample, sequenced in a study of blood T cell repertoires in COVID-19. Profiling relied on immunoSEQ multiplex PCR, and the TCRdb table lists in-frame clones only, not all of them. The repertoire holds around 140,000 clones, 65% to 85% seen once, with about 1.8% in the top ten. Sequenced input: peripheral blood. The source is an older woman with acute or convalescent COVID-19.

The rearrangement joins TRBV18 to TRBJ1-5; 7 bases fit TRBD1. This CDR3 has 15 amino acids. Germline assignment: CDR1 KGHSH and CDR2 LQKENI. Trimming at V came to 9 bases and at J to 6 bases, leaving 14 bases not matched to a gene. The CDR3 nucleotides are TGTGCCAGTCAAAATACAGGGGCCAGGGGTCAGCCCCAGCATTTT. It specifies CASQNTGARGQPQHF.

The V gene is TRBV30, the J gene TRBJ2-3; D is undetermined. Germline-derived CDR1 and CDR2 are GTSNPN and SVGIG (reference sequence). V was pared by 4 bases and J by 1 base, with 6 bases between. The CDR3 extends over 12 amino acids. CDR3 sequence: CAWNPGTDTQYF. The DNA for the CDR3 is TGTGCCTGGAACCCAGGCACAGATACGCAGTATTTT.

This chain connects TRBV3-1 (or the pseudogene TRBV3-2) to TRBJ1-6; possible D gene TRBD1, 5 bases. Trimming took 4 bases from V and 6 from J, leaving 16 bases between them. The CDR3 totals 16 residues. Germline V gene lookup returns CDR1 LGHDT and CDR2 YNNKEL (reference sequence). The CDR3 DNA reads as TGTGCCAGCAGCCGTAGGGGTCCCGGGGGTAATTCACCCCTCCACTTT. Residues: CASSRRGPGGNSPLHF.

This clone showed up just once. This rearrangement joins TRBV21-1 to TRBJ1-1. TRBV21-1 counts as a pseudogene. The CDR3 spans 12 residues. CDR3 in DNA: TGTGCCAGCAGCAAAGTTGAGAGAGAGGTTTTCTTT. Encoded protein: CASSKVEREVFF.

This clone turned up a few times. The chain recombines TRBV5-7 with TRBJ2-7; 13 nucleotides line up with TRBD2. TRBV5-7 is an open reading frame whose function is uncertain. J was trimmed by 2 bases and V by 0 bases; bases with no gene match: 5. The CDR3 has 17 residues. Here the CDR3 DNA reads TGTGCCAGCAGCTTGGCCCTAACTAGCGGGAGGGCCTACGAGCAGTACTTC. Translation gives CASSLALTSGRAYEQYF.

V usage is TRBV19 and J usage is TRBJ2-3; 9 nucleotides line up with TRBD1. Germline CDR1 LNHDA, CDR2 SQIVND (reference sequence). With 5 bases clipped from V and 5 bases from J, the junction kept 5 bases outside the gene matches. The CDR3 spans 14 residues. CDR3 nucleotides: TGTGCCAGTAGTTACAGGACAGGGGAAGATACGCAGTATTTT. It translates to CASSYRTGEDTQYF.

CDR3 amino acids: CASSTGLAVQETQYF. The DNA of the CDR3 is TGTGCCAGTAGTACCGGACTAGCGGTCCAAGAGACCCAGTACTTC. The V gene is TRBV19, the J gene TRBJ2-5; 10 nucleotides align to TRBD2. The CDR3 is 15 residues long. Germline CDR1 LNHDA, CDR2 SQIVND (reference sequence). V was pared by 4 bases and J by 1 base, with 3 bases of the junction left unmatched.

The rearrangement uses TRBV2 and TRBJ1-2; tentative D call: TRBD1 (6 bases). The CDR3 loop spans 11 amino acids. CDR1 and CDR2 from the germline V gene are SNHLY and FYNNEI. The V gene lost 5 bases and the J gene lost 13 bases, with 14 bases spanning the gap. The DNA of the CDR3 is TGTGCCAGCAGTATAACAGGGATCTGCACCTTC. Residues: CASSITGICTF.

The V and J genes are TRBV6-6 and TRBJ2-5; D unclear. Germline V CDR1 and CDR2: MNHNY, SVGAGI (reference sequence). The CDR3 spans 12 residues. Trimming left V 6 bases short and J 5 bases short, with 10 bases between. In DNA, the CDR3 is TGTGCCAGCAGACTGAGACTGGAGACCCAGTACTTC. It is translated as CASRLRLETQYF.

V usage is TRBV2 and J usage is TRBJ2-2, with a weak D call TRBD1 (6 bases). From germline, CDR1 is SNHLY and CDR2 FYNNEI. With 8 bases removed from V and 1 base from J, the gap between germline ends came to 14 bases. This CDR3 has 15 residues. CDR3 in amino acids: CASGSGHLNTGELFF. Here the CDR3 DNA reads TGTGCCAGCGGTTCGGGACACTTGAACACCGGGGAGCTGTTTTTT.

This chain links TRBV11-3 with TRBJ2-3; 9 bases are shared with TRBD2. CDR1 and CDR2 from the germline V gene are SGHNT and YENEEA. The length of the CDR3 is 15 residues. The trim removed 5 bases at V and 4 bases at J, leaving 7 bases unmatched. The CDR3 DNA sequence: TGTGCCAGCAGCGATAGCGGGAGCAGGTCAGATACGCAGTATTTT. The encoded protein is CASSDSGSRSDTQYF.

This clone showed up just a few times. CDR3 loop: CSFEVSNEQFF. The CDR3 nucleotides read TGCAGTTTTGAGGTGAGCAATGAGCAGTTCTTC. The V gene is TRBV29-1, the J gene TRBJ2-1; no clear D. CDR1 and CDR2 (germline): SQVTM, ANQGSEA. The CDR3 is 11 amino acids.

V is TRBV28 and J is TRBJ2-5; 9 nucleotides agree with TRBD2. J lost 5 bases, V lost 8 bases, and 15 bases had no gene match. The CDR3 extends over 16 amino acids. Germline CDR1 is MDHEN and CDR2 is SYDVKM. CDR3 sequence (DNA): TGTGCCAGCCCCGTCAGCGGGAGGCCGGTGGAGGAGACCCAGTACTTC. It is translated as CASPVSGRPVEETQYF.

The chain couples TRBV25-1 to TRBJ2-5; D ambiguous. Trimming left V 4 bases short and J 0 bases short, with 3 bases between. Germline loops: CDR1 MGHDK, CDR2 SYGVNS. This CDR3 region has 12 residues. The CDR3 loop reads CASSAYQETQYF. CDR3 sequence (DNA): TGTGCCAGCAGTGCATACCAAGAGACCCAGTACTTC. Looking up the rest from reference TRBV25-1 and TRBJ2-5 gives the full variable domain: EADIYQTPRYLVIGTGKKITLECSQTMGHDKMYWYQQDPGMELHLIHYSYGVNSTEKGDLSSESTVSRIRTEHFPLTLESARPSHTSQYLCASSAYQETQYFGPGTRLLVL.

This rearrangement joins TRBV4-1 to TRBJ1-2, with D possibly matching TRBD1 (5 bases). The germline V and J ends were trimmed by 4 bases and 4 bases, with 13 bases remaining between them. The CDR3 extends over 14 amino acids. Per the germline V gene, CDR1 is MGHRA and CDR2 is YSYEKL. The CDR3 DNA follows: TGCGCCAGCAGCCTTTATGTAGGGGTCTATGGCTACACCTTC. This sequence encodes CASSLYVGVYGYTF.

This sequence joins TRBV14 and TRBJ1-6; TRBD1 is a possible D gene (5 bases). V was shortened by 0 bases and J by 9 bases, with 6 bases between the two germline ends. The germline V gene encodes CDR1 SGHDN and CDR2 FVKESK. The CDR3 is 13 amino acids. CDR3 amino acids: CASSQDRVSPLHF. CDR3 sequence (DNA): TGTGCCAGCAGCCAAGACAGGGTTTCACCCCTCCACTTT.